This paragraph covers one TCR beta chain sequence. What it binds is not known. The CDR3 extends over 14 amino acids. Germline loops: CDR1 GTSNPN, CDR2 SVGIG (reference sequence). V was pared by 3 bases and J by 2 bases, with 7 bases of the junction left unmatched. The data are from a study of T cell responses to AZD1222 COVID-19 vaccine. Study outcomes and limitations: Just 5 or 6 AZD1222 recipients tested seropositive at baseline. Without day 14 samples, only post-peak T cell repertoires were studied.

TCRdb's copy holds only in-frame clones and misses some; the assay was immunoSEQ multiplex PCR. The sample records about 79,000 clones, about 84% being singletons. This sample comprised peripheral blood, obtained on day 0 of AZD1222 vaccination. The V and J genes are TRBV30 and TRBJ2-7, with 7 bases identical to TRBD2. This TCR came from an adult in good health. CDR3 protein: CAWRKVSGAYEQYF. The DNA of the CDR3 is TGTGCCTGGAGGAAAGTAAGCGGGGCCTACGAGCAGTACTTC.